This paragraph covers one T cell receptor beta chain sequence. Its target is unknown. The record originates from a study of cytomegalovirus exposure and HLA in healthy donors. About the study: Membership in the Caucasian-associated ancestry cluster was found for around 85% of 300 to 400 genotyped donors.

This PCR relied on a set of 60 Vbeta primers and 13 Jbeta primers. The table came from immunoSEQ multiplex PCR; TCRdb's copy has only in-frame clones and leaves some out. The repertoire holds 200,000 to 250,000 clones, with around 77% as singletons. The CDR3 consists of 14 residues. Germline loops: CDR1 MDHEN, CDR2 SYDVKM. The V gene lost 6 bases and the J gene lost 2 bases, with 11 bases spanning the gap. Overall study results and limits: Analysis performed later found 16,951 TCR beta sequences associated with HLA alleles at 0.05 false discovery rate.

The origin of this receptor is a woman aged 25 to 45 in good health and CMV-seronegative. Sequencing was done on a sample of PBMCs. This sequence joins TRBV28 and TRBJ1-3, with a weak D call TRBD1 (6 bases). The CDR3 here is CASSKHRAGNTIYF. CDR3 nucleotides: TGTGCCAGCAGCAAACACAGGGCTGGAAACACCATATATTTT.